Below, one T cell receptor beta chain is given with its context. Its specificity is not known. The treatment is: approximately 18 received Ad26.COV2.S at low or high dose, single or two shots; several received placebo; per-sample allocation not given. Specimens were obtained on day 63 following the first vaccine or placebo injection. Clones were read by immunoSEQ multiplex PCR, and TCRdb kept only the in-frame ones, dropping some. Of 430,000 or so clones in the sample, nearly 90% were seen once. The data belong to a study of Ad26.COV2.S vaccination and SARS-CoV-2 variants. Study-level background: The donor was enrolled in the Ad26.COV2.S arm of the COV1001 trial. Participants got Ad26.COV2.S intramuscularly, once or twice 56 days apart. General observations from the study: The TCR breadth and depth analyses may have understated or missed part of the total T cell responses.

V lost 6 bases and J 4 bases, leaving 13 bases between the germline ends. The CDR3 runs 14 residues. The germline CDR1 and CDR2 sequences are MNHEY and SMNVEV (reference sequence). This sequence originates from a person between 18 and 59 years old who received the Ad26.COV2.S COVID-19 vaccine or a placebo. V is TRBV27 and J is TRBJ1-5; D is unresolved. The sequencing here drew on peripheral blood, taken in a trial of Ad26.COV2.S vaccine versus placebo. The CDR3 DNA reads TGTGCCAGCAGCATCGGGATGGGGAATCAGCCCCAGCATTTT. Translation: CASSIGMGNQPQHF.